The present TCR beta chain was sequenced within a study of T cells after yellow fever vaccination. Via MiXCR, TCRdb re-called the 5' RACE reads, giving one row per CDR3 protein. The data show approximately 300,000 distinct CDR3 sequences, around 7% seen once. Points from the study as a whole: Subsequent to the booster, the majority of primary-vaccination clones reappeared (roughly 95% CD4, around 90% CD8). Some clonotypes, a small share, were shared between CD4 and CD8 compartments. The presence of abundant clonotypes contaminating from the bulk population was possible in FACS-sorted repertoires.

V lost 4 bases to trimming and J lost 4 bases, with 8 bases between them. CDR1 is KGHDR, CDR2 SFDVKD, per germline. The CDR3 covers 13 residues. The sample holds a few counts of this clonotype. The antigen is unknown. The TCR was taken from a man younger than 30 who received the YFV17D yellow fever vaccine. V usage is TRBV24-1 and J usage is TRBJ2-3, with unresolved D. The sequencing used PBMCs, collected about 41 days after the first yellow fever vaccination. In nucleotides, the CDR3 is TGTGCCACCAGTGACCGACTGGCAGATACGCAGTATTTT. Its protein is CATSDRLADTQYF.